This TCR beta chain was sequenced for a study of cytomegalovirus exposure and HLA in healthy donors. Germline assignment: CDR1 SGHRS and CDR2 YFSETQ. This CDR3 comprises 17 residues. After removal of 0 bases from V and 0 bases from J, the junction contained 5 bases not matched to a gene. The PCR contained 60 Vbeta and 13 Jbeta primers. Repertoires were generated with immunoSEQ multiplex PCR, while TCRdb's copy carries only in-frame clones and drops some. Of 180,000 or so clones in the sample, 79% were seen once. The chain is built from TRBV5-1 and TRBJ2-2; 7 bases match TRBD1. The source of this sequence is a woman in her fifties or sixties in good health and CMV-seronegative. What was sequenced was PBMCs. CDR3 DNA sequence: TGCGCCAGCAGCTTGGAGAGGACAGGAACGAACACCGGGGAGCTGTTTTTT. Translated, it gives CASSLERTGTNTGELFF.